Included here is one TCR beta chain sequence, with context. Its antigen specificity is not known. No base-level quality is on record; no much larger clone is a single base apart. Libraries were constructed by the immunoSEQ multiplex PCR assay. RNA was extracted from all samples and reverse transcribed into cDNA, which served as template for TCR sequencing. SuperScript III was used for first-strand cDNA synthesis, primed with a 2:1 mix of oligo-dT and random hexamers. A synthetic immune receptor repertoire was used to assess amplification bias, and residual bias was removed computationally. Per the authors' processing: Raw reads were preprocessed to remove errors, and CDR3 was defined according to IMGT conventions as the region from the conserved cysteine to phenylalanine. To get clonality, Shannon entropy was normalized by log2 of the number of productive unique TCRs and the result was subtracted from 1. Whether each scalp clone was CD4 or CD8 was inferred by checking scalp TCRbeta sequences against the CD4 and CD8 repertoires from sorted blood. TCRdb obtained this table from immuneACCESS and retained in-frame rearrangements with V and J assigned. These tables miss some clones; where compared with another copy, unresolved V genes account for less than half of the shortfall, and the remainder is unexplained. The V and J calls and the clone size are those of that table, but D and trimming were determined from the DNA. The sample has under 250,000 clones on record, 66% of them singletons. 0.95% to 1.5% of the sample is taken by the ten largest.

The record originates from a study of CD8+ T cells in alopecia areata (dated by TCRdb to 2017 to 2018). For the study in its entirety: Treated patients were enrolled in an open-label pilot trial of oral tofacitinib at 5 to 10 mg twice daily for moderate-to-severe alopecia areata. Tofacitinib was given for 6 to 18 months, followed by 6 months of follow-up off drug to assess delayed response and recurrence. Disease severity in treated patients was measured with the SALT score, which quantifies the percentage of affected scalp surface area. The study used high-throughput TCRbeta sequencing to examine T cell clonal expansion in alopecia areata, in both the C3H/HeJ mouse model and human patients. In humans, TCRbeta sequencing was performed on scalp tissue and on sorted CD4+ and CD8+ peripheral blood T cells from healthy controls and from patients with patchy or totalis/universalis alopecia areata. Tofacitinib-treated patients had biopsies at baseline and at 4 and 24 weeks of treatment, with a later scalp biopsy in several patients. Scalp clonality was compared among normal scalp (n=4), patchy alopecia areata scalp (n=8), and alopecia totalis/universalis scalp (n=8). RNA was obtained with the PAXgene miRNA kit for fixed scalp, the miRNeasy kit for PBMCs, and the RNeasy kit for mouse skin. Amplification of TCRbeta CDR3 regions was done by immunoSEQ multiplex PCR using 35 Vbeta forward primers and 13 Jbeta reverse primers.

What the research found in general, with its limitations: With tofacitinib, both scalp clonality and the number of expanded CD8+ clones among the top 100 scalp clones went down significantly. Because the treated cohort was small and had only one nonresponder, larger studies are needed to examine links between baseline CD8+ expansion and response. TCR sequences shared between patients were less clear than in mice, possibly partly because of HLA diversity in the patient population. During tofacitinib treatment, many expanded lesional clones remained in scalp and blood, and this persistence may partly explain relapse after treatment is stopped. Unlike mouse skin, where gammadelta T cells dominate, normal human skin contains resident alphabeta T cells that get sequenced too, which complicates analysis of the scalp TCR repertoire. Higher clonality and more expanded CD8+ clones were observed in lesional scalp than in normal scalp, particularly in alopecia totalis/universalis, a finding suggestive of antigenic drive.

The treatment or condition label for this specimen denotes: oral pan-JAK inhibitor, 5-10 mg twice daily. Peripheral blood and lesional scalp punch biopsies were obtained from patients with alopecia areata. PBMCs were isolated by density centrifugation and stained for CD3, CD4 and CD8, after which CD4+ and CD8+ T cells were sorted on a FACSAria. Sequenced here: CD4+ T cells sorted from blood, sampled at roughly week 45, from a patient treated with tofacitinib. The receptor comes from a human donor with alopecia areata.

The CDR3 region reads CATSRDVLTTNEKLFF. The sequence in DNA is TGTGCCACCAGCAGAGATGTCCTGACAACTAATGAAAAACTGTTTTTT. This sequence uses TRBV15 and TRBJ1-4, with the identity of the D gene unclear. CDR1 LNHNV and CDR2 YYDKDF were looked up in the germline V gene (reference sequence). V and J are truncated by 0 bases and 0 bases respectively, leaving an intervening sequence of 8 bases. The CDR3 spans 16 residues, from the cysteine through the phenylalanine. The only DNA kept is the CDR3, 48 bases in frame from the first base.